This T cell receptor beta chain was identified in a study of regulatory T cells in long-lasting Graves disease. General observations from the study: TCR diversity was lower in persistent Graves' patients (versus newly diagnosed ones). Persistent disease exhibited a predilection for TRBV28, TRBJ1-2 and TRBJ2-5.

Time point noted: persistent/refractory GD, antithyroid drugs over 5 years with positive TRAb. The TCR library used RNA extracted from PBMCs. Diagnoses of Graves' disease were made by American Thyroid Association guidelines. For TCR beta, libraries came from iRepertoire HTBI primers and Arm-PCR of CDR3 regions. TCRdb redid the calling of the multiplex PCR reads with MiXCR, one entry per CDR3 protein. The sample has 650,000 to 850,000 distinct CDR3 sequences, about 30% seen once. CDR3 length equals 11 residues. Between the trimmed V and J ends, which lost 7 bases and 13 bases, there was a span of 17 bases. Points on this clonotype: Its antigen is not identified.

The clonotype comes from a female donor with Graves disease. This chain uses TRBV12-3 or TRBV12-4 with TRBJ2-7; perhaps D is TRBD1 or TRBD2 (5 bases each). The specimen comprised peripheral blood mononuclear cells (PBMCs), sampled when the disease was refractory, from a patient treated with antithyroid drugs. CDR3 nucleotide sequence: TGTGCCAGCACCCGGGGACGCCTGGTCTACTTC. Translated, it gives CASTRGRLVYF.